What follows are 11 T cell receptor beta chains derived from one specimen sequenced in a study of T cells in Graves' hyperthyroidism and ophthalmopathy (dated by TCRdb to about 2019). The library came from multiplex PCR. The reads were generated on an Illumina HiSeq 2000. TCR beta CDR3 regions were amplified from RNA transcripts. For the first round of RT-PCR on the TCR CDR3, the HTBI primer set was used together with the Qiagen OneStep RT-PCR kit. TCRdb's own reprocessing of the public reads used fastp at Q25 and MiXCR and kept productive beta chains. Identical CDR3 proteins give one entry, which carries the most common genes and DNA. For this sample the table gives about 350,000 distinct CDR3 sequences, of which approximately 14% were detected only once. The ten biggest clones cover 20% to 25% of the sample. Sequencing was done on a sample of blood. The source is a woman in her twenties or thirties with Graves' hyperthyroidism.

About this clonotype itself: A read error is possible here, since a much larger clone lies one base away. Because the CDR3 is missing its conserved closing phenylalanine or tryptophan, this is likely a read error. This sequence joins TRBV24-1 and TRBJ2-7, with 7 bases fitting TRBD1. With V trimmed by 6 bases and J by 2 bases, 6 bases remained unmatched. The CDR3 has 14 amino acids. Germline V gives CDR1 KGHDR, CDR2 SFDVKD. The CDR3 coding sequence is TGTGCCACCAGTTCGACAGGGTCGACCTACGAGCAGTACCTC. Translated: CATSSTGSTYEQYL.

This clonotype occurred many times. The gene calls are TRBV20-1 and TRBJ2-7; 8 bases are a match to TRBD2. V was pared by 0 bases and J by 6 bases, with 10 bases of the junction left unmatched. The germline V gene has CDR1 DFQATT and CDR2 SNEGSKA (reference sequence). This CDR3 is built from 15 residues. The DNA for the CDR3 is TGCAGTGCTAGAGATCCTGGACTAGCCTCCGCCGAGCAGTACTTC. As protein: CSARDPGLASAEQYF.

This clonotype appeared many times. This chain links TRBV28 with TRBJ2-3; D is perhaps TRBD2 (6 bases). The CDR3 is 18 amino acids. CDR1 and CDR2 (germline): MDHEN, SYDVKM. Trimming pared 1 base from V and 0 bases from J, leaving 17 bases between. CDR3 in amino acids: CASSLSPGLGSSTDTQYF. CDR3 sequence (DNA): TGTGCCAGCAGTTTATCCCCGGGACTCGGTTCAAGCACAGATACGCAGTATTTT.

This clonotype was detected ten times or more. The rearrangement joins TRBV28 to TRBJ2-1; D gene ambiguous. The V end was cut by 3 bases, the J end by 8 bases, with 5 bases between. CDR3 length equals 11 residues. The V gene's germline CDR1 is MDHEN and CDR2 SYDVKM. CDR3 sequence: CASSFIHEQFF. For the CDR3, the DNA is TGTGCCAGCAGTTTCATCCATGAGCAGTTCTTC.

This clonotype was counted many times. The genes are TRBV5-1 and TRBJ1-1, with 10 positions matching TRBD1. The CDR3 is 13 amino acids. Trimming at V came to 1 base and at J to 9 bases, leaving 3 bases not matched to a gene. Germline V gene sequence: CDR1 SGHRS, CDR2 YFSETQ. CDR3 nucleotide sequence: TGCGCCAGCAGCTTGTCGGACAGGGGGAAAGCTTTCTTT. Amino acid sequence: CASSLSDRGKAFF.

The V and J genes are TRBV11-1 and TRBJ2-5, with D unresolved. Looked up from germline, CDR1 is SGHAT and CDR2 is FQDESV (reference sequence). The CDR3 spans 13 residues. With 5 bases removed from V and 9 bases from J, the gap between germline ends came to 16 bases. This CDR3 is CASSAWVGWAQYF. CDR3 nucleotide sequence: TGTGCCAGCAGCGCCTGGGTTGGTTGGGCCCAGTACTTC.

The rearrangement joins TRBV10-3 to TRBJ2-3; TRBD1 aligns across 7 bases. The V and J ends lost 10 bases and 6 bases, in that order; junction bases with no gene match: 10. This CDR3 is built from 13 residues. Per germline, CDR1 ENHRY and CDR2 SYGVKD. The DNA for the CDR3 is TGTGCCACCAGGGACAGCTCTGGCGATACGCAGTATTTT. Translation gives CATRDSSGDTQYF.

This clonotype was seen a few times. The V gene is TRBV20-1, the J gene TRBJ1-1; TRBD1 might be the D (5 bases). The CDR3 spans 13 residues. Between the trimmed V and J ends, which lost 5 bases and 2 bases, there was a span of 12 bases. Germline V gene lookup returns CDR1 DFQATT and CDR2 SNEGSKA (reference sequence). CDR3 sequence (DNA): TGCAGTGCTCAGGGCGGCGGCAACACTGAAGCTTTCTTT. It encodes CSAQGGGNTEAFF.

This clonotype appeared once. The chain carries TRBV4-3 and TRBJ1-4; no definite D call. V lost 0 bases and J lost 8, with 13 bases in between. Germline assignment: CDR1 LGHNA and CDR2 YSLEER. This CDR3 is built from 15 residues. CDR3 sequence (DNA): TGCGCCAGCAGCCAAGATAGCGGCGGCAGCGAAAAACTGTTTTTT. Amino acid sequence: CASSQDSGGSEKLFF.

This clonotype was found many times. CDR3 residues: CASAGGLGETQYF. CDR3 DNA: TGTGCCAGCGCAGGAGGTCTAGGGGAGACCCAGTACTTC. This chain uses TRBV27 with TRBJ2-5; the D gene is possibly TRBD2 (5 bases). V was trimmed by 8 bases and J by 5 bases, leaving 15 bases between them. The CDR3 consists of 13 residues. Germline V gene lookup returns CDR1 MNHEY and CDR2 SMNVEV (reference sequence).

With respect to this clonotype: A much more abundant neighbour one base away suggests this may be a read error. The chain uses TRBV2 and TRBJ2-7; D is unclear. There are 13 residues in the CDR3. The germline CDR1 and CDR2 sequences are SNHLY and FYNNEI. V shed 6 bases and J shed 2 bases, with 11 bases lying between them. The CDR3 is CASSATSAYEQYF. The CDR3 coding sequence is TGTGCCAGCAGCGCCACCTCCGCCTACGAGCAGTACTTC.